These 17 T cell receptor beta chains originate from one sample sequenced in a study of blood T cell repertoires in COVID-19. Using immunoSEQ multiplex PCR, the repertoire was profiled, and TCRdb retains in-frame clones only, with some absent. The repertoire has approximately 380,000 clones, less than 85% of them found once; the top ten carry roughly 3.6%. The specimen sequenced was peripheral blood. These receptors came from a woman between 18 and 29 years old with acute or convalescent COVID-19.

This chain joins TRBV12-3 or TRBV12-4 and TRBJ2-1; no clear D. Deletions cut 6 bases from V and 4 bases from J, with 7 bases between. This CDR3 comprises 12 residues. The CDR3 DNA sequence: TGTGCCAGCAGAACTACTTACAATGAGCAGTTCTTC. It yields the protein CASRTTYNEQFF.

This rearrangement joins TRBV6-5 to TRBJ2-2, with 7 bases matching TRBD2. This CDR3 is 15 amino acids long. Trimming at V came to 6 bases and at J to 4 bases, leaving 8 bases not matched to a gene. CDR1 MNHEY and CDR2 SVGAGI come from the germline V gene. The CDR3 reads CASRMLADRTGELFF. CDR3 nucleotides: TGTGCCAGCAGGATGCTAGCGGACCGCACCGGGGAGCTGTTTTTT.

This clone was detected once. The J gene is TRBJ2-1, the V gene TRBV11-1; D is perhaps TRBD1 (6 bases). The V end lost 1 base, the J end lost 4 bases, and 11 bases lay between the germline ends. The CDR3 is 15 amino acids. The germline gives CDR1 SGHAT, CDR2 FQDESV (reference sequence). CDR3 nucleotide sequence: TGTGCCAGCAGCTTAGAACAGGGCGTTTACAATGAGCAGTTCTTC. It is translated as CASSLEQGVYNEQFF.

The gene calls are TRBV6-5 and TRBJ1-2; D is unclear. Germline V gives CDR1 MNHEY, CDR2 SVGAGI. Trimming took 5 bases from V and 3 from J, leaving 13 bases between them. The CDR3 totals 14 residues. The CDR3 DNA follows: TGTGCCAGCAGTCCTACAGACACGTACTATGGCTACACCTTC. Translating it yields CASSPTDTYYGYTF.

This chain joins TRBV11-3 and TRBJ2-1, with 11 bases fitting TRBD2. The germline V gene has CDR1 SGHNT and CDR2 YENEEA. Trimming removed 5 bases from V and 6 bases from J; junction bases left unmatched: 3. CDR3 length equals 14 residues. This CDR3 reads CASSAGTSGNEQFF. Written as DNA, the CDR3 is TGTGCCAGCAGCGCGGGGACTAGCGGCAATGAGCAGTTCTTC.

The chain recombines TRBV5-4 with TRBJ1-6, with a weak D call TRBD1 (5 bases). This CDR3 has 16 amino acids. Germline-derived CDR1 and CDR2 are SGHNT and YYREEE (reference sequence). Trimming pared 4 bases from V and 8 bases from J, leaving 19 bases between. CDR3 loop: CASSPMGQGPYSPLHF. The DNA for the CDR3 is TGTGCCAGCAGCCCCATGGGGCAGGGCCCCTATTCACCCCTCCACTTT.

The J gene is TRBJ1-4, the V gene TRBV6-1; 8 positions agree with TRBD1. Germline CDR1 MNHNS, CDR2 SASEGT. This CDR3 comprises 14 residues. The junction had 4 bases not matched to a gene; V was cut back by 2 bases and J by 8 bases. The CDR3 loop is CASSELQGDEKLFF. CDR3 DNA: TGTGCCAGCAGTGAACTACAGGGGGACGAAAAACTGTTTTTT.

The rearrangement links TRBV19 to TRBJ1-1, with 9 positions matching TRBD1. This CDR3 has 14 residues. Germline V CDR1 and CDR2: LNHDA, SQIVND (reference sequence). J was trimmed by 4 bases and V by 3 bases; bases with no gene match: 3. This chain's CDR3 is CASSIRGQGTEAFF. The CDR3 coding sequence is TGTGCCAGTAGTATTCGGGGACAGGGCACTGAAGCTTTCTTT.

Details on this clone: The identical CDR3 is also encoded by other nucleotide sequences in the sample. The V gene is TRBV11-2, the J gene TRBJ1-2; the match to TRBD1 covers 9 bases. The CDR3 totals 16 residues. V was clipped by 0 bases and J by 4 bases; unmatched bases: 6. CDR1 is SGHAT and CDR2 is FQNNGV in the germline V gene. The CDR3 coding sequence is TGTGCCAGCAGCTTAGATTCCGGGACAGGGCCCTATGGCTACACCTTC. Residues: CASSLDSGTGPYGYTF.

The CDR3 DNA reads TGTGCCAGCAGCCGCACAGCGAACACCGGGGAGCTGTTTTTT. Translation gives CASSRTANTGELFF. The J gene is TRBJ2-2, the V gene TRBV5-6; D remains ambiguous. Deletions cut 4 bases from V and 0 bases from J, with 7 bases between. The CDR3 length is 14 residues. Per the germline V gene, CDR1 is SGHDT and CDR2 is YYEEEE.

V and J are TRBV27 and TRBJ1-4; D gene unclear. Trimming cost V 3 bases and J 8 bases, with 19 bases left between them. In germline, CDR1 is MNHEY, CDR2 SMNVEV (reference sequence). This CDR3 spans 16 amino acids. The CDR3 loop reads CASSFYQGLSREKLFF. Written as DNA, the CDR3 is TGTGCCAGCAGTTTCTACCAAGGACTGTCGAGGGAAAAACTGTTTTTT.

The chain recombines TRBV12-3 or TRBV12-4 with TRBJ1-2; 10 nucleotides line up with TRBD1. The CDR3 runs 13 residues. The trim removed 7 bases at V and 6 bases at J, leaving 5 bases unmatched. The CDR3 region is CASTRTGGDGYTF. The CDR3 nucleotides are TGTGCCAGCACCCGGACAGGGGGGGATGGCTACACCTTC.

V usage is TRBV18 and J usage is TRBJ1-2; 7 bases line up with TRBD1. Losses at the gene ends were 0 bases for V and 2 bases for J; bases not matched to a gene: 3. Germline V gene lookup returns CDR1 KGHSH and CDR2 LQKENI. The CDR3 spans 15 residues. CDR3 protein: CASSPPQGPNYGYTF. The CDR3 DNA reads TGTGCCAGCTCACCACCACAGGGGCCCAACTATGGCTACACCTTC.

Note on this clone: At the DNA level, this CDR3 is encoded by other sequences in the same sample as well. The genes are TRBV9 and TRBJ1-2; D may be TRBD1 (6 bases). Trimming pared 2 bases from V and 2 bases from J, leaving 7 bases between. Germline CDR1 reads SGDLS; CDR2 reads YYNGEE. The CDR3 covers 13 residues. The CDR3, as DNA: TGTGCCAGCAGCGTGGACAGCAACTATGGCTACACCTTC. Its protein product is CASSVDSNYGYTF. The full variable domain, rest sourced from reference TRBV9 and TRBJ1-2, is DSGVTQTPKHLITATGQRVTLRCSPRSGDLSVYWYQQSLDQGLQFLIQYYNGEERAKGNILERFSAQQFPDLHSELNLSSLELGDSALYFCASSVDSNYGYTFGSGTRLTVV.

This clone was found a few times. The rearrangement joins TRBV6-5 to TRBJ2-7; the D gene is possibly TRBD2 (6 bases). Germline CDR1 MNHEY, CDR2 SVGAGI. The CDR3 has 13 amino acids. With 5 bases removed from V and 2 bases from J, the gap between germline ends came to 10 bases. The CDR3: CASSPGGPYEQYF. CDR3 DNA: TGTGCCAGCAGTCCCGGGGGTCCCTACGAGCAGTACTTC.

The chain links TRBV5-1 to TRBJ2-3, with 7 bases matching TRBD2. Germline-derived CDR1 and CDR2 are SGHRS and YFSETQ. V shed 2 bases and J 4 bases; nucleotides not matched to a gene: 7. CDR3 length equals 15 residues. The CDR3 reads CASSLGSGGPDTQYF. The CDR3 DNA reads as TGCGCCAGCAGCTTAGGTTCGGGAGGACCAGATACGCAGTATTTT.

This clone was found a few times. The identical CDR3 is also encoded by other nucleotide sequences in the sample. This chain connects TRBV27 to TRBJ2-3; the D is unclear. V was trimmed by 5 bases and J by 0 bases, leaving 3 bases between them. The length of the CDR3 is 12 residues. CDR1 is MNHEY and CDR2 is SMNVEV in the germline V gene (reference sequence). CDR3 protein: CASSPSTDTQYF. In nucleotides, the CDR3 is TGTGCCAGCAGTCCGAGCACAGATACGCAGTATTTT.